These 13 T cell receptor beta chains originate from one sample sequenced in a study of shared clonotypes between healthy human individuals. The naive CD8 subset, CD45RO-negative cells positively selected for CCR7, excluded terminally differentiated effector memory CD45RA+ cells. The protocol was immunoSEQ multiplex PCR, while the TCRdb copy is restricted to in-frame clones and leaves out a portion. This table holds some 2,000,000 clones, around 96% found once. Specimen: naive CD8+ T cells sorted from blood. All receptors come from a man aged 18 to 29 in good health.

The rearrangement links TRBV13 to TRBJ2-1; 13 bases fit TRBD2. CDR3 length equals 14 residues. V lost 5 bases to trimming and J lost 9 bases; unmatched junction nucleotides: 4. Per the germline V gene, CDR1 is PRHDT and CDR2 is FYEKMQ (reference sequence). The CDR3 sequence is CASSQGLAGIEQFF. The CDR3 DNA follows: TGTGCCAGCAGCCAGGGACTAGCGGGGATTGAGCAGTTCTTC.

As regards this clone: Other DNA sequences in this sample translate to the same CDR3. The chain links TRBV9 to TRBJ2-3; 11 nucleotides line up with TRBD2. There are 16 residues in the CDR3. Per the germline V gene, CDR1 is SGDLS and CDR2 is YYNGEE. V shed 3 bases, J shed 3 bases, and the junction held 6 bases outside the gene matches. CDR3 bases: TGTGCCAGCAGCGGGCTAGCGGGGGGTTCGACAGATACGCAGTATTTT. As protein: CASSGLAGGSTDTQYF.

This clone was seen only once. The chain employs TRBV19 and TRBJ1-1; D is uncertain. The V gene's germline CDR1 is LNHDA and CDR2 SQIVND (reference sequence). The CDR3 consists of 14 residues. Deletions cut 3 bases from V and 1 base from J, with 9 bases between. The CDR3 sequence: CASSIERWNTEAFF. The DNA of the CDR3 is TGTGCCAGTAGTATTGAGAGGTGGAACACTGAAGCTTTCTTT.

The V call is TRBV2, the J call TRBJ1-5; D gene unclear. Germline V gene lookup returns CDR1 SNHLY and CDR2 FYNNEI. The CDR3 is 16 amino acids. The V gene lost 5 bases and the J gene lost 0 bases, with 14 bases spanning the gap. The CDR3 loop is CASSPTADYSNQPQHF. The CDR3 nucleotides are TGTGCCAGCAGTCCCACCGCCGACTATAGCAATCAGCCCCAGCATTTT.

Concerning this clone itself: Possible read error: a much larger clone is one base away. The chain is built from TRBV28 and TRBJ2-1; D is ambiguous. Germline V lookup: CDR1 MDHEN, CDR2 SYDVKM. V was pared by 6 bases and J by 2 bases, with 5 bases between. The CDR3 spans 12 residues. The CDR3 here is CASSDTYNEQFF. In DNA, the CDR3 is TGTGCCAGCAGCGACACCTACAATGAGCAGTTCTTC.

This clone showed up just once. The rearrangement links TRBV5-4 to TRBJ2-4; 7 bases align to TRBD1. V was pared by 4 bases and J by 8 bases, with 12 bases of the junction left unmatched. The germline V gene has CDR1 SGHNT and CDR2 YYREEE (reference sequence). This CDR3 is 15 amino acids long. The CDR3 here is CASSPFAAGGDIQYF. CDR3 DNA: TGTGCCAGCAGCCCCTTCGCGGCAGGGGGAGACATTCAGTACTTC.

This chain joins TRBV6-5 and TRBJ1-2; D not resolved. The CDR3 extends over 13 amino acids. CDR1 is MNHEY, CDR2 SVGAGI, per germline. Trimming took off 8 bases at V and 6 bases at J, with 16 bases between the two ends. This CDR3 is CASCEVWSHGYTF. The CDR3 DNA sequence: TGTGCCAGCTGTGAGGTTTGGTCGCATGGCTACACCTTC.

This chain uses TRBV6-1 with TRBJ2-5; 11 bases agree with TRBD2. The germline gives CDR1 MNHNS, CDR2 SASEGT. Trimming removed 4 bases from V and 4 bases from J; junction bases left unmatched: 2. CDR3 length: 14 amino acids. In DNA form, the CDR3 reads TGTGCCAGCAGTGGAGGGACTAGCGGAGAGACCCAGTACTTC. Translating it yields CASSGGTSGETQYF.

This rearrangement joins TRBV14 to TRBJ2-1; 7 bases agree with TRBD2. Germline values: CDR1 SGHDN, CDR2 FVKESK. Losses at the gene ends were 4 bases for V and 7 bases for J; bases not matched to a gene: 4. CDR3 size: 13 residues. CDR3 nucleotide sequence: TGTGCCAGCAGCCGGGTCGGGGGGAATGAGCAGTTCTTC. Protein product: CASSRVGGNEQFF.

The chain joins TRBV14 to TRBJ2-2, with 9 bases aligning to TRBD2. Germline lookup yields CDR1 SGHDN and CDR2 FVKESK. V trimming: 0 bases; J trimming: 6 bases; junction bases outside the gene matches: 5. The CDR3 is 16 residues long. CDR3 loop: CASSQESLAGPGELFF. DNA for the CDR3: TGTGCCAGCAGCCAAGAGTCACTAGCGGGCCCCGGGGAGCTGTTTTTT.

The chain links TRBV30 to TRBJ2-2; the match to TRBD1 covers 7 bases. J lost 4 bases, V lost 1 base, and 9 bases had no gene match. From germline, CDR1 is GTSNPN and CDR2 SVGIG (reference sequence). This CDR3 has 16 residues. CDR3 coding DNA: TGTGCCTGGAGTGACCCCCCGGACAGGCTCACCGGGGAGCTGTTTTTT. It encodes CAWSDPPDRLTGELFF.

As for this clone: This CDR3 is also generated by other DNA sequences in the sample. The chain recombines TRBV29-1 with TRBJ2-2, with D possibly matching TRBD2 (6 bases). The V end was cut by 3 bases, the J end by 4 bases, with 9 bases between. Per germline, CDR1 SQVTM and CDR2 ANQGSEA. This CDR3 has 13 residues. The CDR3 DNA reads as TGCAGCGTTGAGGGCGGGACCACCGGGGAGCTGTTTTTT. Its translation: CSVEGGTTGELFF.

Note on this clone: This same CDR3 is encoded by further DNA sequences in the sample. CDR3 nucleotides: TGCAGCGTTGATGGGGGAGGCTATGGCTACACCTTC. Amino acid sequence: CSVDGGGYGYTF. The chain joins TRBV29-1 to TRBJ1-2; weak D call: TRBD1 (5 bases). With 3 bases removed from V and 4 bases from J, the gap between germline ends came to 9 bases. Germline V gene data show CDR1 as SQVTM and CDR2 as ANQGSEA. There are 12 residues in the CDR3.